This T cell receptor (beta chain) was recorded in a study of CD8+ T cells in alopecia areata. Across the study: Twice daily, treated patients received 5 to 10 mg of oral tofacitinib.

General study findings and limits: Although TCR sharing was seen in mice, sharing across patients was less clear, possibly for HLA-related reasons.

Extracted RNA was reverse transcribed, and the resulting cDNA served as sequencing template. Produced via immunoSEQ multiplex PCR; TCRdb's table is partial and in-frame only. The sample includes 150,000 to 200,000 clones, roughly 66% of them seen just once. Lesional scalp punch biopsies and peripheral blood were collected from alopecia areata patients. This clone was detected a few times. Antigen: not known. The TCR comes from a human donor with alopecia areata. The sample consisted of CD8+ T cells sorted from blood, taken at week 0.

This CDR3 reads CASNRQGAEETQYF. Written as DNA, the CDR3 is TGCGCCAGCAATAGACAGGGGGCCGAGGAGACCCAGTACTTC. The chain employs TRBV10-2 and TRBJ2-5, with 10 bases aligning to TRBD1. The length of the CDR3 is 14 residues. Looked up from germline, CDR1 is WSHSY and CDR2 is SAAADI. V lost 7 bases to trimming and J lost 5 bases; unmatched junction nucleotides: 7.